This T cell receptor (beta chain) originates from a study of OX40 agonist ivuxolimab in advanced cancers. Study-level background: Patients treated during dose escalation were battling hepatocellular carcinoma, melanoma, renal cell or head and neck cancer.

This CDR3 has 15 amino acids. Unmatched junction bases numbered 9, after V lost 3 bases and J lost 6 bases. Germline V gene data show CDR1 as LNHDA and CDR2 as SQIVND (reference sequence). In this sample, this clone turned up once. Its antigen remains unknown. The repertoire was sequenced with immunoSEQ multiplex PCR; TCRdb's copy has only in-frame clones and lacks some. The sample consists of 53,000 or so clones, 65% to 85% of them appearing once. Points from the study as a whole: Among patients with partial responses at 0.1-3.0 mg/kg, clonal expansion was among the lowest. CD4+ and CD8+ blood T cells expanded clonally by week 6 at 0.1 to 3.0 mg/kg.

This chain connects TRBV19 to TRBJ2-7; 9 nucleotides align to TRBD1. Sequenced material: CD4+ or CD8+ T cells sorted from blood, taken in a trial of the OX40 agonist ivuxolimab. This receptor was obtained from an adult with an advanced solid tumor such as melanoma, head and neck, liver or kidney cancer. Here the CDR3 DNA reads TGTGCCAGTAGTATTAAGGGACAGGGATCTTCCGAGCAGTACTTC. Encoded protein: CASSIKGQGSSEQYF. The variable domain in full, with the rest retrieved from reference TRBV19 and TRBJ2-7, is DGGITQSPKYLFRKEGQNVTLSCEQNLNHDAMYWYRQDPGQGLRLIYYSQIVNDFQKGDIAEGYSVSREKKESFPLTVTSAQKNPTAFYLCASSIKGQGSSEQYFGPGTRLTVT.